This is a list of T cell receptor beta chains from one sample in a study of cytotoxic CD8 clonotypes in ibrutinib-treated CLL. Some clones are missing from TCRdb's copy, which holds only in-frame ones; the method was immunoSEQ multiplex PCR. The sample lists 150,000 or so clones, over 75% occurring once. The material was PBMCs, obtained at disease progression, from a patient treated with ibrutinib. The source of these receptors is a human donor with chronic lymphocytic leukemia. CDR3s include the opening cysteine and the closing phenylalanine or tryptophan. The order of the fields is CDR3 protein, CDR3 DNA, clone size, V gene, D gene, J gene. D genes are given only for firm matches. Clone size is given for some rows only: seen once, a few or many times, or a class if the clone is expanded.

CASSGGGVSSQPQHF | TGTGCCAGTAGTGGCGGGGGCGTATCTAGTCAGCCCCAGCATTTT | - | TRBV19 | - | TRBJ1-5
CASSGQGRINEQFF | TGTGCCAGCAGTGGACAGGGTAGGATTAATGAGCAGTTCTTC | - | TRBV2 | TRBD1 | TRBJ2-1
CASSFGGRETDTQYF | TGTGCCAGCAGCTTTGGCGGGAGAGAGACAGATACGCAGTATTTT | - | TRBV5-8 | TRBD2 | TRBJ2-3
CSVASGSSQNTIYF | TGCAGCGTTGCGTCAGGGTCCAGCCAGAACACCATATATTTT | - | TRBV29-1 | - | TRBJ1-3
CASSRGRSLSTEAFF | TGTGCCAGCAGCCGTGGACGCTCCCTGAGCACTGAAGCTTTCTTT | - | TRBV5-8 | - | TRBJ1-1
CASSSTRVGYGYTF | TGTGCCAGCAGTTCGACCAGGGTTGGCTATGGCTACACCTTC | - | TRBV28 | - | TRBJ1-2
CASSPPLLEQYF | TGTGCCAGCAGTCCACCACTACTAGAGCAGTACTTC | - | TRBV28 | - | TRBJ2-7
CASSIGQSYYYNEQFF | TGTGCCAGTAGTATCGGACAGTCCTACTATTACAATGAGCAGTTCTTC | - | TRBV19 | - | TRBJ2-1
CASSPSAGQGRINEQFF | TGCGCCAGCAGCCCTTCGGCCGGTCAGGGAAGAATCAATGAGCAGTTCTTC | - | TRBV5-1 | - | TRBJ2-1
CASSVQQPSAGDHEQYF | TGTGCCAGCTCAGTCCAACAACCCTCAGCGGGAGATCACGAGCAGTACTTC | - | TRBV18 | TRBD2 | TRBJ2-7
CASSIMGTGTGVKTGELFF | TGTGCCAGTAGTATTATGGGGACCGGGACAGGGGTCAAAACCGGGGAGCTGTTTTTT | - | TRBV19 | TRBD1 | TRBJ2-2
CASRSTGTGGYEQYF | TGTGCCAGCAGATCAACTGGGACAGGGGGCTACGAGCAGTACTTC | - | TRBV6-1 | TRBD1 | TRBJ2-7
CSAEFQETQYF | TGCAGTGCAGAGTTCCAAGAGACCCAGTACTTC | - | TRBV20-1 | - | TRBJ2-5
CASSLGAGGQETQYF | TGTGCCAGCAGCTTGGGGGCGGGAGGGCAAGAGACCCAGTACTTC | - | TRBV7-3 | TRBD2 | TRBJ2-5
CAWSGGNTGELFF | TGTGCCTGGAGTGGCGGGAACACCGGGGAGCTGTTTTTT | - | TRBV30 | - | TRBJ2-2
CASSPVGGQGTEAFF | TGTGCCAGCAGCCCAGTGGGGGGGCAGGGGACTGAAGCTTTCTTT | - | TRBV7-9 | - | TRBJ1-1
CASSEGYSNQPQHF | TGTGCCAGCAGTGAAGGCTATAGCAATCAGCCCCAGCATTTT | many | TRBV6-1 | - | TRBJ1-5
CASSYQGNYGYTF | TGTGCCAGCAGTTATCAGGGCAACTATGGCTACACCTTC | - | TRBV27 | - | TRBJ1-2
CASSLFGTEIMNTEAFF | TGTGCCAGCAGTTTATTCGGGACAGAGATTATGAACACTGAAGCTTTCTTT | - | TRBV27 | TRBD1 | TRBJ1-1
CSVEDWRGQGFNEQYF | TGCAGCGTTGAAGACTGGCGAGGACAGGGTTTTAACGAGCAGTACTTC | - | TRBV29-1 | TRBD1 | TRBJ2-7
CASTATAGRSEKLFF | TGTGCCAGTACCGCAACGGCAGGGAGGAGCGAAAAACTGTTTTTT | - | TRBV19 | - | TRBJ1-4
CASSQGRTEGNEQFF | TGTGCCAGCAGCCAAGGGAGGACAGAAGGCAATGAGCAGTTCTTC | - | TRBV4-2 | - | TRBJ2-1
CASSGGQGSGELFF | TGTGCCAGCAGTGGGGGACAGGGTTCCGGGGAGCTGTTTTTT | once | TRBV6-5 | TRBD1 | TRBJ2-2
CASRPGGQSEQYF | TGTGCCAGCAGACCTGGTGGGCAGAGCGAGCAGTACTTC | - | TRBV5-4 | - | TRBJ2-7
CASSPGQSEAFF | TGCGCCAGCAGCCCCGGACAGAGTGAAGCTTTCTTT | - | TRBV5-1 | - | TRBJ1-1
CSVGGGTRNEQFF | TGCAGCGTTGGCGGGGGAACCCGCAATGAGCAGTTCTTC | - | TRBV29-1 | TRBD2 | TRBJ2-1
CASSPRGVVEEKLFF | TGCGCCAGCAGCCCACGAGGCGTTGTTGAAGAAAAACTGTTTTTT | once | TRBV5-1 | - | TRBJ1-4
CASSPLDRGTDTQYF | TGTGCCAGCTCACCCCTCGACAGGGGCACAGATACGCAGTATTTT | once | TRBV18 | TRBD1 | TRBJ2-3
CASSHRSFSGNTIYF | TGTGCCAGCAGCCACAGGTCCTTCTCTGGAAACACCATATATTTT | - | TRBV11-2 | - | TRBJ1-3
CASTFKSGIGEKLFF | TGTGCCAGTACCTTTAAGTCAGGGATCGGAGAAAAACTGTTTTTT | - | TRBV19 | - | TRBJ1-4
CASRGGSVGTEAFF | TGTGCCAGCAGGGGGGGTTCCGTGGGGACTGAAGCTTTCTTT | - | TRBV6-1 | - | TRBJ1-1
CASSQVIGAGNTIYF | TGCGCCAGCAGCCAAGTTATAGGGGCAGGAAACACCATATATTTT | once | TRBV4-3 | - | TRBJ1-3
CASSPNTGVMGQPQHF | TGTGCCAGCAGTCCAAACACAGGGGTCATGGGTCAGCCCCAGCATTTT | - | TRBV27 | TRBD1 | TRBJ1-5
CASSTRYGEWNYGYTF | TGTGCCAGTAGTACCCGGTATGGGGAGTGGAACTATGGCTACACCTTC | - | TRBV19 | - | TRBJ1-2
CASSFPGTGTDTQYF | TGTGCCAGCAGCTTTCCCGGGACCGGCACAGATACGCAGTATTTT | - | TRBV7-9 | - | TRBJ2-3
CASSLTPGTFGYTF | TGTGCCAGCAGCTTAACACCAGGGACATTCGGCTACACCTTC | - | TRBV7-3 | - | TRBJ1-2
CASSASGSGQETQYF | TGCGCCAGCAGTGCTAGCGGGAGTGGGCAAGAGACCCAGTACTTC | - | TRBV10-1 | TRBD2 | TRBJ2-5
CASSFLTGHQPQHF | TGTGCCAGCAGTTTTTTGACAGGGCATCAGCCCCAGCATTTT | - | TRBV28 | TRBD1 | TRBJ1-5
CASSLALRGRGTQYF | TGTGCCAGCAGCTTGGCCCTCAGGGGGCGGGGGACCCAGTACTTC | - | TRBV5-6 | TRBD1 | TRBJ2-5
CASSLSPLSGLKSSEQYF | TGTGCCAGCAGCTTATCCCCTCTTTCCGGACTAAAGAGTAGCGAGCAGTACTTC | - | TRBV5-6 | - | TRBJ2-7
CASSLGLSQPQHF | TGTGCCAGCAGCTTAGGTCTTAGTCAGCCCCAGCATTTT | - | TRBV7-9 | - | TRBJ1-5
CASSLTDRHEQYF | TGTGCCAGCAGCTTAACCGACAGACACGAGCAGTACTTC | - | TRBV7-9 | - | TRBJ2-7
CAISEGWTSGYEQYF | TGTGCCATCAGTGAAGGTTGGACTAGCGGCTACGAGCAGTACTTC | - | TRBV10-3 | TRBD2 | TRBJ2-7
CASSSRTSGSYEQFF | TGTGCCAGCAGCTCACGGACTAGCGGGAGCTATGAGCAGTTCTTC | - | TRBV7-8 | TRBD2 | TRBJ2-1